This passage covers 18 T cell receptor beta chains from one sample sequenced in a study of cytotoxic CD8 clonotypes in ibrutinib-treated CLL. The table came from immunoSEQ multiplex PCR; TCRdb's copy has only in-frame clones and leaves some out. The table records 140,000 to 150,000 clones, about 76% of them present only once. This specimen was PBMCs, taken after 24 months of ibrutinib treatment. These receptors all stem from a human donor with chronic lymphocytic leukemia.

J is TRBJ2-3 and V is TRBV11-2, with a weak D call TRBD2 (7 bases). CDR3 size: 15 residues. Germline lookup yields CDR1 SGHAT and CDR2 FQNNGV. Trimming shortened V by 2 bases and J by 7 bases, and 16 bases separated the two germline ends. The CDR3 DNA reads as TGTGCCAGCAGCTTACCGGGGACGGGGGGCCATACGCAGTATTTT. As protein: CASSLPGTGGHTQYF.

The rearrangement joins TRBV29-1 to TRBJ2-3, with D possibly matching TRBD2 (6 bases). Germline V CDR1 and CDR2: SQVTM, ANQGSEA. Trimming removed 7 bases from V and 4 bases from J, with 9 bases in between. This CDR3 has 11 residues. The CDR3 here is CSAGVADTQYF. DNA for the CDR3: TGCAGCGCGGGGGTGGCAGATACGCAGTATTTT.

CDR3 sequence: CASKQDSHSPLHF. CDR3 in DNA: TGTGCCAGCAAACAAGACAGCCATTCACCCCTCCACTTT. The V gene is TRBV19, the J gene TRBJ1-6; perhaps TRBD1 as D (5 bases). The CDR3 covers 13 residues. Germline CDR1 and CDR2: LNHDA and SQIVND (reference sequence). Trimming pared 9 bases from V and 8 bases from J, leaving 14 bases between.

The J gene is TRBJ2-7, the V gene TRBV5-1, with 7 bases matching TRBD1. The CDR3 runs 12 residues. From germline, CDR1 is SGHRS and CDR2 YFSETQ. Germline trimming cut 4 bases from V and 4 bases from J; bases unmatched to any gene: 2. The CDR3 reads CASSQGQYEQYF. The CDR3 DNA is TGCGCCAGCAGCCAGGGACAGTACGAGCAGTACTTC.

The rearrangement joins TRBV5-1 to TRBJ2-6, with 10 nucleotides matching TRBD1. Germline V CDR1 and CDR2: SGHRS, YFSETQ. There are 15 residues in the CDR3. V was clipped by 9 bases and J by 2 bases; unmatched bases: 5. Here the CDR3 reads CATTGGSPGANVLTF. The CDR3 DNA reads TGCGCCACGACAGGGGGCTCCCCTGGGGCCAACGTCCTGACTTTC.

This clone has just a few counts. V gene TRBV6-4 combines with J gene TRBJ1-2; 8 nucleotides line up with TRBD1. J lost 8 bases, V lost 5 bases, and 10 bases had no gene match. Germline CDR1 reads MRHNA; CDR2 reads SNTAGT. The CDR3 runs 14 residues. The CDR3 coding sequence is TGTGCCAGCAGTTACTGGCCCAGGGGGCAGGGCTACACCTTC. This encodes CASSYWPRGQGYTF.

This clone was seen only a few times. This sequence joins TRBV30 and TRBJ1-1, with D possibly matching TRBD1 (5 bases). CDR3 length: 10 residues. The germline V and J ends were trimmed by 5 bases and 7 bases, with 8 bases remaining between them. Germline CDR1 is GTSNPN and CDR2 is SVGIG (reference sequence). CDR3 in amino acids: CAWVTVEAFF. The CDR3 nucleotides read TGTGCCTGGGTGACAGTTGAAGCTTTCTTT.

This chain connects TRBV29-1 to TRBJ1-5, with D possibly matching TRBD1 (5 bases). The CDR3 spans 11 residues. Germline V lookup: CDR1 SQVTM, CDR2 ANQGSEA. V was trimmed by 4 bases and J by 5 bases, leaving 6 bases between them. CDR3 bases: TGCAGCGTTGGGGACTATCAGCCCCAGCATTTT. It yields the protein CSVGDYQPQHF. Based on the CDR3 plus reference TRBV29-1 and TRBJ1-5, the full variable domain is SAVISQKPSRDICQRGTSLTIQCQVDSQVTMMFWYRQQPGQSLTLIATANQGSEATYESGFVIDKFPISRPNLTFSTLTVSNMSPEDSSIYLCSVGDYQPQHFGDGTRLSIL.

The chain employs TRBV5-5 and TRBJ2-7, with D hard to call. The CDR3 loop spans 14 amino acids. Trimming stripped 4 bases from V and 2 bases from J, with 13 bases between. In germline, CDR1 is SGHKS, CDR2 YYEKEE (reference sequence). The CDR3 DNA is TGTGCCAGCAGCCCACTAACAGCCCCCTACGAGCAGTACTTC. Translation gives CASSPLTAPYEQYF.

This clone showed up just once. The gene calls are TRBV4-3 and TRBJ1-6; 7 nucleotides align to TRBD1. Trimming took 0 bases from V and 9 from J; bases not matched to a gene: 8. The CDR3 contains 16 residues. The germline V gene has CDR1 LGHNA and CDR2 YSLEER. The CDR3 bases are TGCGCCAGCAGCCAAGACCCAGGGGGGGTTTTTTCACCCCTCCACTTT. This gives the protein CASSQDPGGVFSPLHF.

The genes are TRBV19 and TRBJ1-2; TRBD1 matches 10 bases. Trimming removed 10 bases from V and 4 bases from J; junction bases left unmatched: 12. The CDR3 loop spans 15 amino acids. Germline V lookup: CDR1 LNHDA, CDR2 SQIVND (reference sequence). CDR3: CATNVPGQGLYGYTF. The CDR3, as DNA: TGTGCCACCAACGTACCGGGACAGGGGCTCTATGGCTACACCTTC.

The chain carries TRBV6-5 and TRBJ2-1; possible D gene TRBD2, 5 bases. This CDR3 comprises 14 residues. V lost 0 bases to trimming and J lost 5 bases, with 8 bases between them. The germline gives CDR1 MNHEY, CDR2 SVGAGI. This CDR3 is CASSYSYGDNEQFF. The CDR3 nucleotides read TGTGCCAGCAGTTACTCGTACGGGGACAATGAGCAGTTCTTC.

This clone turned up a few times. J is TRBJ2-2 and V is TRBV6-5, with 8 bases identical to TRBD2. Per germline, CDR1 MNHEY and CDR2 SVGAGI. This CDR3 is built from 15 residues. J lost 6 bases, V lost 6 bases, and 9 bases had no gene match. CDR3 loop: CASSPPGGLAGELFF. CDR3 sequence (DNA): TGTGCCAGCAGCCCCCCGGGGGGGTTAGCCGGGGAGCTGTTTTTT.

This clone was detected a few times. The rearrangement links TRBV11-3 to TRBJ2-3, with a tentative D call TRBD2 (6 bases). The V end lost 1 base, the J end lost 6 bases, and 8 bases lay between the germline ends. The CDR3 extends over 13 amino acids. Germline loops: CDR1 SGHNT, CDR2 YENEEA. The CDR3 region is CASSLAAGDTQYF. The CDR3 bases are TGTGCCAGCAGCTTAGCCGCGGGGGATACGCAGTATTTT. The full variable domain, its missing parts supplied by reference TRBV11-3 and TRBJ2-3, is EAGVVQSPRYKIIEKKQPVAFWCNPISGHNTLYWYLQNLGQGPELLIRYENEEAVDDSQLPKDRFSAERLKGVDSTLKIQPAELGDSAVYLCASSLAAGDTQYFGPGTRLTVL.

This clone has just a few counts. CDR3 sequence (DNA): TGTGCCAGCAGCGTAGGGGCCCAGAACACTGAAGCTTTCTTT. This codes for CASSVGAQNTEAFF. The chain links TRBV9 to TRBJ1-1, with unresolved D. V was cut by 0 bases and J by 1 base, with 7 bases left in between. Germline V gene data show CDR1 as SGDLS and CDR2 as YYNGEE. The CDR3 contains 14 residues.

The DNA for the CDR3 is TGTGCCAGCAGCCCCTCAGGGGCGAACTATGGCTACACCTTC. Encoded protein: CASSPSGANYGYTF. This sequence joins TRBV7-9 and TRBJ1-2; D may be TRBD1 (6 bases). V gave up 5 bases and J gave up 2 bases, with 12 bases separating them. Germline lookup yields CDR1 SEHNR and CDR2 FQNEAQ (reference sequence). This CDR3 contains 14 residues.

In DNA form, the CDR3 reads TGTGCCAGCAGCTTAGCACCCCCCGGGCAGAGCCCAGATACGCAGTATTTT. This codes for CASSLAPPGQSPDTQYF. J is TRBJ2-3 and V is TRBV7-2, with no clear D. CDR3 length: 17 residues. Trimming took off 0 bases at V and 4 bases at J, with 17 bases between the two ends. The germline CDR1 and CDR2 sequences are SGHTA and FQGNSA.

The CDR3 DNA reads TGTGCCAGCAGCCCCGGACAGGGTTATTCGGGCACCGGGGAGCTGTTTTTT. It codes for CASSPGQGYSGTGELFF. The gene calls are TRBV11-3 and TRBJ2-2, with 8 positions matching TRBD1. The germline V gene has CDR1 SGHNT and CDR2 YENEEA. The V and J ends lost 5 bases and 4 bases, in that order; junction bases with no gene match: 12. The CDR3 loop spans 17 amino acids.